The rows below give T cell receptor beta chains drawn from one sample of a study of identical twins. A single record per CDR3 protein comes from TCRdb applying MiXCR to the 5' RACE reads. The profile shows 520,000 or so distinct CDR3 sequences, roughly a fifth of them singletons. The sample was also linked to a second study, of T cells expressing NK-cell markers.

Sequenced material: CD4+ T cells sorted from blood. The receptors were sampled from a woman aged 18-30 years in good health. The CDR3 runs from the conserved cysteine through the conserved F or W.

TRBV6-1,TRBJ2-5,CATTNRRVFGTQYF
TRBV20-1,TRBJ1-1,CSARGRTEAFF
TRBV18,TRBJ1-5,CASSPAQGVNQPQHF
TRBV6-1,TRBJ2-7,CASRPPAGGTYEQYF
TRBV6-5,TRBJ1-2,CASKWTGGYTF
TRBV3-1,TRBJ1-2,CASSPGLFYGYTF
TRBV5-1,TRBJ2-1,CASSRTASGGPPSLDEQFF
TRBV5-6,TRBJ2-1,CASRKREHRGEQFF
TRBV4-2,TRBJ2-7,CASSQETRGEQYF
TRBV20-1,TRBJ2-6,CSAQRVSGANVLTF
TRBV18,TRBJ1-2,CASSPQGDYGYTF
TRBV6-5,TRBJ2-1,CASSFRAQTNNEQFF
TRBV23-1,TRBJ2-7,CASSRRGQGRSYEQYF
TRBV12-3/TRBV12-4,TRBJ1-6,CASSFYGISSPLHF
TRBV7-8,TRBJ2-2,CASSLRGRQGTGELFF
TRBV5-1,TRBJ1-2,CACSLDGTAYGYTF
TRBV7-9,TRBJ2-3,CASSDGHPTDTQYF
TRBV30,TRBJ2-1,CAWNDGRIQDRFF
TRBV20-1,TRBJ2-7,CSAARDNYEQYF
TRBV24-1,TRBJ2-1,CATSDPSGRAGNEQFF
TRBV2,TRBJ2-7,CASSVQPLYEQYF
TRBV5-1,TRBJ2-3,CASSETDLSSTDTQYF
TRBV30,TRBJ2-1,CAWSLAGVEEQFF
TRBV5-1,TRBJ1-2,CASREENYGYTF
TRBV20-1,TRBJ2-1,CSATYSGSSYNEQFF
TRBV20-1,TRBJ1-1,CSAATGADTEAFF
TRBV30,TRBJ1-2,CAWKTENFYGYTF
TRBV6-2/TRBV6-3,TRBJ2-7,CASSFSFYEQYF
TRBV5-1,TRBJ1-1,CASSRGTARLTEAFF
TRBV29-1,TRBJ2-1,CSGTQHSYYNEQFF
TRBV5-1,TRBJ2-5,CASRDGQERNF
TRBV20-1,TRBJ2-7,CSAGPSGYEQYF